These 30 T cell receptor beta chains were sequenced from one sample in a study of shared clonotypes between healthy human individuals. Clones were sequenced by immunoSEQ multiplex PCR, and TCRdb holds only the in-frame ones, with some missing. The sample lists about 2 million clones; just under 95% were seen once. Cells designated naive CD8 were CD45RO-negative and were positively selected for CCR7, with terminally differentiated effector memory CD45RA+ cells excluded. The sequenced sample consisted of naive CD8+ T cells sorted from blood. The receptors stem from a man younger than 35 in good health.

The rearrangement links TRBV19 to TRBJ2-7; TRBD1 might be the D (6 bases). CDR3 length: 12 residues. Germline assignment: CDR1 LNHDA and CDR2 SQIVND (reference sequence). Trimming pared 4 bases from V and 6 bases from J, leaving 10 bases between. In nucleotides, the CDR3 is TGTGCCAGTAGTAACGCAGGGGTCGAGCAGTACTTC. As protein: CASSNAGVEQYF. The whole variable domain, filled in from reference TRBV19 and TRBJ2-7, reads DGGITQSPKYLFRKEGQNVTLSCEQNLNHDAMYWYRQDPGQGLRLIYYSQIVNDFQKGDIAEGYSVSREKKESFPLTVTSAQKNPTAFYLCASSNAGVEQYFGPGTRLTVT.

This clone appeared a single time. The J gene is TRBJ1-2, the V gene TRBV13, with D maybe TRBD1 (6 bases). Germline-derived CDR1 and CDR2 are PRHDT and FYEKMQ (reference sequence). The CDR3 totals 13 residues. V was trimmed by 7 bases and J by 4 bases, leaving 13 bases between them. The CDR3 is CASTEGGSYGYTF. The DNA of the CDR3 is TGTGCCAGCACCGAGGGGGGGAGCTATGGCTACACCTTC.

About this clone itself: Other DNA sequences within the sample encode an identical CDR3. The chain is built from TRBV4-3 and TRBJ1-2, with unresolved D. Germline V gene sequence: CDR1 LGHNA, CDR2 YSLEER. The CDR3 consists of 15 residues. The V end was cut by 0 bases, the J end by 4 bases, with 12 bases between. The CDR3 bases are TGCGCCAGCAGCCAAGATACAAGCCCGGGCTATGGCTACACCTTC. Translation: CASSQDTSPGYGYTF.

CDR3 nucleotide sequence: TGTGCCAGCAGCCTCAGTAGCGGGGGCTCCTACAATGAGCAGTTCTTC. Translation gives CASSLSSGGSYNEQFF. This rearrangement joins TRBV7-6 to TRBJ2-1, with 9 nucleotides matching TRBD2. The CDR3 contains 16 residues. V shed 5 bases and J 0 bases; nucleotides not matched to a gene: 5. Germline loops: CDR1 SGHVS, CDR2 FNYEAQ.

The chain joins TRBV10-2 to TRBJ2-7; 8 positions agree with TRBD2. Germline assignment: CDR1 WSHSY and CDR2 SAAADI. After removal of 4 bases from V and 0 bases from J, the junction contained 11 bases not matched to a gene. CDR3 length: 17 amino acids. CDR3 loop: CASSVLGGRTNSYEQYF. The DNA for the CDR3 is TGCGCCAGCAGTGTGTTGGGCGGGAGGACGAACTCCTACGAGCAGTACTTC.

The rearrangement joins TRBV7-9 to TRBJ1-1, with D perhaps matching TRBD1 (5 bases). This CDR3 has 15 residues. The germline V and J ends were trimmed by 4 bases and 4 bases, with 16 bases remaining between them. CDR1 and CDR2 (germline): SEHNR, FQNEAQ (reference sequence). CDR3 sequence: CASSSGLGVITEAFF. Here the CDR3 DNA reads TGTGCCAGCAGCTCCGGGCTGGGGGTGATCACTGAAGCTTTCTTT. Combining the CDR3 with reference TRBV7-9 and TRBJ1-1 gives the whole variable domain DTGVSQNPRHKITKRGQNVTFRCDPISEHNRLYWYRQTLGQGPEFLTYFQNEAQLEKSRLLSDRFSAERPKGSFSTLEIQRTEQGDSAMYLCASSSGLGVITEAFFGQGTRLTVV.

This clone appeared once. This chain links TRBV4-1 with TRBJ1-5; D perhaps matches TRBD1 (5 bases). Germline values: CDR1 MGHRA, CDR2 YSYEKL. The CDR3 is 16 residues long. V lost 0 bases and J 5 bases, leaving 14 bases between the germline ends. In DNA, the CDR3 is TGCGCCAGCAGCCAAGAGGAGGGGACTTCTTATCAGCCCCAGCATTTT. Protein product: CASSQEEGTSYQPQHF.

The chain joins TRBV5-6 to TRBJ2-3, with 8 bases fitting TRBD1. CDR1 is SGHDT, CDR2 YYEEEE, per germline. This CDR3 has 16 amino acids. V was clipped by 0 bases and J by 2 bases; unmatched bases: 5. The CDR3 reads CASSLDGQGITDTQYF. In nucleotides, the CDR3 is TGTGCCAGCAGCTTGGACGGACAGGGCATCACAGATACGCAGTATTTT.

The chain links TRBV7-3 to TRBJ2-3; no firm D call. CDR3 length: 14 amino acids. V was clipped by 5 bases and J by 2 bases, with 11 bases between them. CDR1 is SGHTA, CDR2 FQGTGA, per germline. The CDR3, as DNA: TGTGCCAGCAGCCCGCATGGGATCACAGATACGCAGTATTTT. It specifies CASSPHGITDTQYF.

The chain links TRBV7-8 to TRBJ2-5; tentatively, D is TRBD1 (6 bases). Trimming removed 0 bases at V and 1 base at J, with 12 bases between. CDR1 SGHVS and CDR2 FQNEAQ come from the germline V gene. The CDR3 runs to 16 residues. This CDR3 reads CASSLATGYRQETQYF. In DNA, the CDR3 is TGTGCCAGCAGCTTAGCGACAGGTTACCGCCAAGAGACCCAGTACTTC.

Details on this clone: At the DNA level, this CDR3 is encoded by other sequences in the same sample as well. The chain combines TRBV9 with TRBJ2-3; 14 bases align to TRBD2. With V trimmed by 4 bases and J by 3 bases, 7 bases remained unmatched. The CDR3 runs to 17 residues. Germline CDR1 is SGDLS and CDR2 is YYNGEE. The CDR3 loop reads CASSTRLAGGSTDTQYF. In DNA, the CDR3 is TGTGCCAGCAGCACCCGACTAGCGGGGGGGTCTACAGATACGCAGTATTTT.

V and J are TRBV30 and TRBJ1-5; 7 nucleotides agree with TRBD1. This CDR3 has 13 amino acids. Germline V lookup: CDR1 GTSNPN, CDR2 SVGIG (reference sequence). V gave up 5 bases and J gave up 3 bases; unmatched junction bases: 4. CDR3 sequence: CAWGTEPNQPQHF. The CDR3 coding sequence is TGTGCCTGGGGGACAGAGCCCAATCAGCCCCAGCATTTT.

The chain's CDR3 is CASSLAGPGNSPLHF. In nucleotides, the CDR3 is TGTGCCAGCAGTTTAGCCGGCCCGGGGAATTCACCCCTCCACTTT. The chain uses TRBV28 and TRBJ1-6; D is unclear. CDR1 and CDR2 from the germline V gene are MDHEN and SYDVKM. This CDR3 has 15 amino acids. V lost 2 bases, J lost 7 bases, and 12 bases lay in between. The full variable domain, completed using reference TRBV28 and TRBJ1-6, is DVKVTQSSRYLVKRTGEKVFLECVQDMDHENMFWYRQDPGLGLRLIYFSYDVKMKEKGDIPEGYSVSREKKERFSLILESASTNQTSMYLCASSLAGPGNSPLHFGNGTRLTVT.

The chain joins TRBV6-5 to TRBJ2-3, with 12 bases fitting TRBD2. V lost 2 bases, J lost 5 bases, and 5 bases stayed unmatched. The CDR3 is made up of 16 amino acids. Germline CDR1 MNHEY, CDR2 SVGAGI. CDR3 DNA sequence: TGTGCCAGCAGTTACCGACTAGCGGGAGTAGGAGATACGCAGTATTTT. It yields the protein CASSYRLAGVGDTQYF.

The chain links TRBV27 to TRBJ2-1, with TRBD1 identical over 10 bases. From germline, CDR1 is MNHEY and CDR2 SMNVEV (reference sequence). CDR3 length: 16 residues. Germline trimming cut 5 bases from V and 2 bases from J; bases unmatched to any gene: 6. CDR3 residues: CASSPLGQGAYNEQFF. CDR3 coding DNA: TGTGCCAGCAGTCCCCTCGGACAGGGGGCCTACAATGAGCAGTTCTTC.

The rearrangement joins TRBV6-5 to TRBJ1-1; D unresolved. The CDR3 covers 14 residues. Germline loops: CDR1 MNHEY, CDR2 SVGAGI. The V end lost 5 bases, the J end lost 1 base, and 11 bases lay between the germline ends. The CDR3 loop reads CASSPSAENTEAFF. CDR3 nucleotides: TGTGCCAGCAGTCCGAGCGCAGAGAACACTGAAGCTTTCTTT.

The CDR3 DNA sequence: TGTGCCAGCAGCACGGACAGGCCCCAAGGGCAGTATTTT. As protein: CASSTDRPQGQYF. V and J are TRBV7-9 and TRBJ2-3; 7 bases match TRBD1. V shed 5 bases, J shed 11 bases, and the junction held 10 bases outside the gene matches. The CDR3 totals 13 residues. The germline V gene has CDR1 SEHNR and CDR2 FQNEAQ (reference sequence).

This chain joins TRBV15 and TRBJ2-2, with D tentatively TRBD1 (6 bases). The CDR3 is 15 residues long. Trimming left V 5 bases short and J 3 bases short, with 13 bases between. Germline V gene lookup returns CDR1 LNHNV and CDR2 YYDKDF (reference sequence). This chain's CDR3 is CATSPRGLDTGELFF. The DNA of the CDR3 is TGTGCCACCAGCCCCAGGGGCCTGGACACCGGGGAGCTGTTTTTT.

The chain has TRBV2 and TRBJ1-5, with D perhaps matching TRBD1 (5 bases). The CDR3 is 12 amino acids. Germline V gene data show CDR1 as SNHLY and CDR2 as FYNNEI. Trimming pared 7 bases from V and 7 bases from J, leaving 11 bases between. The DNA for the CDR3 is TGTGCCAGCAACGGCAGGGAACAGCCCCAGCATTTT. Its protein is CASNGREQPQHF.

The V gene is TRBV27, the J gene TRBJ2-3; D might be TRBD1 (5 bases). Looked up from germline, CDR1 is MNHEY and CDR2 is SMNVEV (reference sequence). V was clipped by 3 bases and J by 0 bases, with 19 bases between them. This CDR3 comprises 18 residues. DNA for the CDR3: TGTGCCAGCAGTTTGCTCGGCAGGGTACAGACTAGCACAGATACGCAGTATTTT. Translated: CASSLLGRVQTSTDTQYF.

This clone came up once. V usage is TRBV11-2 and J usage is TRBJ2-7; D remains ambiguous. V was pared by 5 bases and J by 0 bases, with 8 bases between. The CDR3 extends over 13 amino acids. The germline V gene has CDR1 SGHAT and CDR2 FQNNGV. CDR3 residues: CASSVSHSYEQYF. The CDR3 DNA follows: TGTGCCAGCAGCGTGTCTCACTCCTACGAGCAGTACTTC.

J is TRBJ2-7 and V is TRBV11-3, with D maybe TRBD1 (7 bases). The CDR3 consists of 14 residues. CDR1 and CDR2 (germline): SGHNT, YENEEA. The germline V and J ends were trimmed by 4 bases and 3 bases, with 13 bases remaining between them. This CDR3 reads CASSSGAGGYEQYF. DNA of the CDR3: TGTGCCAGCAGCTCGGGGGCAGGGGGCTACGAGCAGTACTTC.

The rearrangement uses TRBV19 and TRBJ2-7; 9 bases agree with TRBD1. CDR1 is LNHDA and CDR2 is SQIVND in the germline V gene (reference sequence). V shed 1 base, J shed 3 bases, and the junction held 19 bases outside the gene matches. CDR3 size: 20 residues. In nucleotides, the CDR3 is TGTGCCAGTAGTATAGGGGGGGGACAGGGCCAATATCCCCCCTACTACGAGCAGTACTTC. This gives the protein CASSIGGGQGQYPPYYEQYF.

The sample holds one count of this clone. Other DNA sequences in this specimen translate into the identical CDR3. The chain joins TRBV6-1 to TRBJ2-7; possibly TRBD2 for D (6 bases). The CDR3 runs 13 residues. The germline V and J ends were trimmed by 6 bases and 0 bases, with 9 bases remaining between them. CDR1 and CDR2 (germline): MNHNS, SASEGT. The CDR3 region has the DNA TGTGCCAGCAGCGACGGGAGCTCCTACGAGCAGTACTTC. It is translated as CASSDGSSYEQYF.

The chain couples TRBV29-1 to TRBJ1-2, with D hard to call. The CDR3 covers 13 residues. V was pared by 0 bases and J by 7 bases, with 12 bases between. Germline V gene data show CDR1 as SQVTM and CDR2 as ANQGSEA. This chain's CDR3 is CSVEDGDFRGYTF. The CDR3 DNA follows: TGCAGCGTTGAAGATGGAGATTTTCGTGGCTACACCTTC. The full variable domain, with the rest looked up from reference TRBV29-1 and TRBJ1-2, is SAVISQKPSRDICQRGTSLTIQCQVDSQVTMMFWYRQQPGQSLTLIATANQGSEATYESGFVIDKFPISRPNLTFSTLTVSNMSPEDSSIYLCSVEDGDFRGYTFGSGTRLTVV.

Concerning this clone: Other DNA sequences in this specimen translate into the identical CDR3. In DNA, the CDR3 is TGTGCCAGCAGTTTGACGGGACTCAGCTCCTACGAGCAGTACTTC. Amino acid sequence: CASSLTGLSSYEQYF. The chain recombines TRBV27 with TRBJ2-7; TRBD2 is a possible D gene (6 bases). Germline lookup yields CDR1 MNHEY and CDR2 SMNVEV (reference sequence). Trimming took 3 bases from V and 0 from J, leaving 12 bases between them. This CDR3 has 15 amino acids.

This clone has only one observation. This chain links TRBV6-5 with TRBJ1-4, with a possible D match to TRBD1 (6 bases). The germline V gene encodes CDR1 MNHEY and CDR2 SVGAGI. V was cut by 1 base and J by 7 bases, with 13 bases left in between. The CDR3 is 15 amino acids. In DNA, the CDR3 is TGTGCCAGCAGTTACTTCGGGGGCTTTGGTGAAAAACTGTTTTTT. Translation gives CASSYFGGFGEKLFF.

The rearrangement links TRBV5-6 to TRBJ1-2; a possible D gene is TRBD1 (6 bases). Germline V CDR1 and CDR2: SGHDT, YYEEEE. Between the trimmed V and J ends, which lost 1 base and 6 bases, there was a span of 13 bases. CDR3 length: 14 amino acids. CDR3 sequence reads: CASSLSLGGDGYTF. CDR3 nucleotide sequence: TGTGCCAGCAGCTTGTCTCTGGGGGGCGATGGCTACACCTTC.

The rearrangement joins TRBV27 to TRBJ1-1; 8 nucleotides align to TRBD1. J gave up 5 bases and V 5 bases, and 13 bases lay outside the gene matches. Looked up from germline, CDR1 is MNHEY and CDR2 is SMNVEV (reference sequence). The CDR3 has 16 amino acids. The CDR3 coding sequence is TGTGCCAGCAGTCTACCGCCCAGGACAGGGATAACTGAAGCTTTCTTT. This codes for CASSLPPRTGITEAFF.

This chain joins TRBV15 and TRBJ2-1; D possibly uses TRBD1 or TRBD2 (5 bases each). Trimming shortened V by 3 bases and J by 7 bases, and 10 bases separated the two germline ends. CDR1 is LNHNV, CDR2 YYDKDF, per germline (reference sequence). The CDR3 totals 13 residues. The CDR3 DNA sequence: TGTGCCACCAGCAGCGCTGAGGGGAATGAGCAGTTCTTC. This translates into CATSSAEGNEQFF.